Listed below are T cell receptor beta chains from one sample, sequenced in a study. TCRdb reprocessed the RT-PCR reads with MiXCR, giving one entry per CDR3 protein. The sample lists about 680,000 distinct CDR3 sequences; 14% were seen once. Sequenced sample: memory CD4+ T cells from blood. The receptors shown here come from a female donor in good health, serving as a healthy control. Each CDR3 is given with its conserved first and last residue. Fields, in order: CDR3 protein, D gene, J gene, V gene. The D gene is left open where the match is weak.

CASSTGRTGELFF	NA	TRBJ2-2	TRBV7-3
CASSPERQGRTEAFF	NA	TRBJ1-1	TRBV4-1
CATSRGRGRTGELFF	NA	TRBJ2-2	TRBV15
CASRLLGRPSTDTQYF	NA	TRBJ2-3	TRBV27
CASSLPQGRYGYTF	NA	TRBJ1-2	TRBV3-1
CASSQGTGVEAFF	TRBD1	TRBJ1-1	TRBV3-1
CSARDSSNSDEQFF	NA	TRBJ2-1	TRBV20-1
CASSTGGWGYTF	TRBD1	TRBJ1-2	TRBV27
CASSYFQLAYEQYF	NA	TRBJ2-7	TRBV6-2/TRBV6-3
CAIRQGTGGWETQYF	TRBD1	TRBJ2-5	TRBV10-3
CSAGNYALNTGELFF	NA	TRBJ2-2	TRBV20-1
CASSYRRTYEQYF	NA	TRBJ2-7	TRBV6-5
CASRPREGGYDGYTF	NA	TRBJ1-2	TRBV5-1
CSASGTSIGETQYF	NA	TRBJ2-5	TRBV20-1
CSADRGAPEKLFF	TRBD1	TRBJ1-4	TRBV20-1
CSAFRGHEQFF	NA	TRBJ2-1	TRBV29-1
CSVVPGRTEAFF	NA	TRBJ1-1	TRBV29-1
CAISENRGETQYF	TRBD1	TRBJ2-5	TRBV10-3
CASSLADRSNYGYTF	NA	TRBJ1-2	TRBV5-6
CASSSGGEPSYNEQFF	NA	TRBJ2-1	TRBV9
CAISGVDTGELFF	NA	TRBJ2-2	TRBV10-3
CASSLGGVPLETQYF	NA	TRBJ2-5	TRBV11-3
CASRGNPRNSPLHF	NA	TRBJ1-6	TRBV6-5
CSANPHYTQYF	NA	TRBJ2-3	TRBV20-1
CASSPFTGTQYF	NA	TRBJ2-5	TRBV7-2
CASSSTPRDTNEKLFF	NA	TRBJ1-4	TRBV7-9
CASASWQGATDTQYF	TRBD1	TRBJ2-3	TRBV7-2
CSAKTGGPITGELFF	TRBD2	TRBJ2-2	TRBV20-1
CASSQNRVNTGELFF	NA	TRBJ2-2	TRBV4-3
CSAPTSGQTEAFF	NA	TRBJ1-1	TRBV20-1
CASSLSGRGYEQYF	TRBD2	TRBJ2-7	TRBV28
CSARSTNYGYTF	NA	TRBJ1-2	TRBV20-1
CSASQWAGSSSYNEQFF	NA	TRBJ2-1	TRBV29-1
CSAAGDGANVLTF	TRBD2	TRBJ2-6	TRBV20-1
CASSRDVNEKLFF	NA	TRBJ1-4	TRBV7-8
CAVRFSQGVSNEQYF	NA	TRBJ2-7	TRBV10-3
CATTWGTKNIQYF	NA	TRBJ2-4	TRBV28
CASSFSGRAPGEQFF	TRBD2	TRBJ2-1	TRBV7-3
CASSLGQDIAGANVLTF	TRBD1	TRBJ2-6	TRBV9
CASSMERRTEAFF	NA	TRBJ1-1	TRBV18
CASSQVAGGGGDYGYTF	TRBD1	TRBJ1-2	TRBV4-1
CSAREYRVPPDTQYF	NA	TRBJ2-3	TRBV20-1
CATSSLFMNTEAFF	NA	TRBJ1-1	TRBV15
CASTLGASGTAHEQYF	TRBD2	TRBJ2-7	TRBV5-1
CSVVFALVGNEQFF	NA	TRBJ2-1	TRBV29-1
CSVGDADQPQHF	NA	TRBJ1-5	TRBV29-1
CASSLDLNSDTQYF	NA	TRBJ2-3	TRBV11-2
CASSQGHGQLSGNTIYF	NA	TRBJ1-3	TRBV3-1
CASSPGRGNTIYF	NA	TRBJ1-3	TRBV5-6
CASSLSGISSYNEQFF	NA	TRBJ2-1	TRBV5-1
CASSLATPGPEKLFF	NA	TRBJ1-4	TRBV5-1
CSARDSASGFYNEQFF	TRBD2	TRBJ2-1	TRBV20-1
CSAPPLAVDSNQPQHF	NA	TRBJ1-5	TRBV20-1
CASSFELRESYEQYF	NA	TRBJ2-7	TRBV5-5
CSARSGVGRPQHF	NA	TRBJ1-5	TRBV20-1
CASSQGRQGSGTEAFF	TRBD1	TRBJ1-1	TRBV4-3
CASSLAGVGGYNEQFF	NA	TRBJ2-1	TRBV7-8